This TCR beta chain was recovered during a study of cytomegalovirus exposure and HLA in healthy donors. Whole-study findings and limits: Clonal expansion was found to be greater in HLA-associated TCR beta chains than in equally common others in a later analysis.

Germline V gene lookup returns CDR1 SGDLS and CDR2 YYNGEE. CDR3 length: 15 amino acids. V was pared by 3 bases and J by 1 base, with 4 bases of the junction left unmatched. The study ran its PCR with 60 Vbeta and 13 Jbeta primers. Some clones are missing from TCRdb's copy, which holds only in-frame ones; the method was immunoSEQ multiplex PCR. The sample consists of about 110,000 clones, 65% to 90% of them appearing once. As concerns this clone: Its specificity is unknown.

This clonotype was obtained from a woman aged 30 to 39 in good health and CMV-seronegative. This rearrangement joins TRBV9 to TRBJ2-1, with TRBD1 identical over 7 bases. The specimen was PBMCs. CDR3 protein: CASSENRGSYNEQFF. In DNA form, the CDR3 reads TGTGCCAGCAGCGAGAACAGGGGATCCTACAATGAGCAGTTCTTC.